These 11 T cell receptor beta chains originate from one sample sequenced in a study of T cell responses to AZD1222 COVID-19 vaccine. Clones were sequenced by immunoSEQ multiplex PCR, and TCRdb holds only the in-frame ones, with some missing. The sample includes tens of thousands of clones, about 80% seen only once; the top ten take roughly 13%. Here the sequenced sample was peripheral blood, taken 28 days after the second AZD1222 dose. Receptors were obtained from an adult who received the AZD1222 COVID-19 vaccine.

V gene TRBV4-1 combines with J gene TRBJ2-3; 8 nucleotides align to TRBD2. J gave up 3 bases and V 6 bases, and 11 bases lay outside the gene matches. The CDR3 length is 16 residues. CDR1 is MGHRA and CDR2 is YSYEKL in the germline V gene. The CDR3 spells CASSREASGFTDTQYF. In DNA, the CDR3 is TGCGCCAGCAGTAGGGAGGCTAGCGGGTTTACAGATACGCAGTATTTT.

This chain joins TRBV6-1 and TRBJ1-5; weak D call: TRBD1 (5 bases). Germline values: CDR1 MNHNS, CDR2 SASEGT. Trimming took off 1 base at V and 7 bases at J, with 8 bases between the two ends. CDR3 size: 13 residues. The CDR3 region is CASSEGQWQPQHF. CDR3 DNA sequence: TGTGCCAGCAGTGAAGGACAGTGGCAGCCCCAGCATTTT.

The V gene is TRBV19, the J gene TRBJ1-1; TRBD1 aligns across 7 bases. V was pared by 9 bases and J by 1 base, with 5 bases of the junction left unmatched. The CDR3 contains 13 residues. Germline-derived CDR1 and CDR2 are LNHDA and SQIVND (reference sequence). CDR3 amino acids: CASSRQGNTEAFF. As DNA, the CDR3 is TGTGCCAGCTCCAGACAGGGGAACACTGAAGCTTTCTTT.

The chain employs TRBV5-6 and TRBJ1-2; D perhaps matches TRBD1 (6 bases). CDR3 length equals 16 residues. Germline CDR1 is SGHDT and CDR2 is YYEEEE. The V end lost 4 bases, the J end lost 5 bases, and 21 bases lay between the germline ends. The CDR3 DNA reads as TGTGCCAGCAGCCCGGACAGCCTCCAAGGACTTTATGGCTACACCTTC. Translating it yields CASSPDSLQGLYGYTF.

This rearrangement joins TRBV5-5 to TRBJ1-4, with D possibly TRBD1 on 6 matching bases. V was shortened by 2 bases and J by 7 bases, with 15 bases between the two germline ends. Germline V CDR1 and CDR2: SGHKS, YYEKEE (reference sequence). This CDR3 spans 15 amino acids. The CDR3, as DNA: TGTGCCAGCAGCTTACCCAGGGGAGGGAGTGAAAAACTGTTTTTT. This encodes CASSLPRGGSEKLFF.

V is TRBV27 and J is TRBJ2-1, with TRBD1 identical over 9 bases. The V and J ends lost 7 bases and 7 bases, in that order; junction bases with no gene match: 8. The CDR3 has 14 amino acids. The germline V gene has CDR1 MNHEY and CDR2 SMNVEV (reference sequence). For the CDR3, the DNA is TGTGCCAGCAACCGGGACAGGGTGGGAAATGAGCAGTTCTTC. This sequence encodes CASNRDRVGNEQFF.

The chain uses TRBV5-1 and TRBJ1-2; possibly TRBD1 for D (5 bases). The CDR3 sequence is 13 residues long. Deletions cut 0 bases from V and 6 bases from J, with 9 bases between. In germline, CDR1 is SGHRS, CDR2 YFSETQ. The CDR3 DNA sequence: TGCGCCAGCAGCTTGGGGGGCGTGGATGGCTACACCTTC. It yields the protein CASSLGGVDGYTF.

The chain joins TRBV12-5 to TRBJ1-6; D may be TRBD1 (6 bases). CDR1 is LGHNT and CDR2 is FRNRAP in the germline V gene. V lost 2 bases to trimming and J lost 7 bases, with 12 bases between them. The CDR3 is 15 residues long. CDR3 loop: CASGLNTGSNSPLHF. In DNA, the CDR3 is TGTGCTAGTGGTTTGAATACAGGGTCGAATTCACCCCTCCACTTT.

The chain is built from TRBV7-9 and TRBJ2-7; D is unclear. This CDR3 comprises 15 residues. V lost 5 bases, J lost 7 bases, and 21 bases lay in between. The germline CDR1 and CDR2 sequences are SEHNR and FQNEAQ (reference sequence). The CDR3 region has the DNA TGTGCCAGCAGCCCCAACCCCGGCTTGGTCGAGGAGCAGTACTTC. Translation gives CASSPNPGLVEEQYF. Variable domain in full (rest from reference TRBV7-9 and TRBJ2-7): DTGVSQNPRHKITKRGQNVTFRCDPISEHNRLYWYRQTLGQGPEFLTYFQNEAQLEKSRLLSDRFSAERPKGSFSTLEIQRTEQGDSAMYLCASSPNPGLVEEQYFGPGTRLTVT.

V is TRBV20-1 and J is TRBJ1-1; D possibly corresponds to TRBD1 (5 bases). V lost 3 bases and J lost 10, with 9 bases in between. The CDR3 covers 10 residues. Germline loops: CDR1 DFQATT, CDR2 SNEGSKA (reference sequence). This CDR3 is CSASKGAAFF. CDR3 DNA: TGCAGTGCTAGTAAAGGGGCAGCTTTCTTT.

The rearrangement links TRBV10-2 to TRBJ2-5; tentatively, D is TRBD2 (7 bases). Germline CDR1 WSHSY, CDR2 SAAADI. The CDR3 sequence is 16 residues long. With 4 bases removed from V and 2 bases from J, the gap between germline ends came to 17 bases. The CDR3 loop reads CASSAMRGGAQETQYF. The CDR3 DNA reads as TGCGCCAGCAGTGCAATGAGGGGGGGAGCTCAAGAGACCCAGTACTTC.